What follows are 12 T cell receptor beta chains derived from one specimen sequenced in a study of T-cell memory formation after mild COVID-19. TCRdb re-analysed the 5' RACE reads in MiXCR, keeping a single row per CDR3 protein. The sample records about 340,000 distinct CDR3 sequences, about 15% being singletons. The sequenced material came from PBMCs or a T cell subset sorted from them (not recorded which). The source is a man between 18 and 29 years old who had mild COVID-19 (a few samples of this study predate the infection). Cell type and time point are not known.

The V gene is TRBV4-3, the J gene TRBJ1-6, with D perhaps TRBD1 (5 bases). Looked up from germline, CDR1 is LGHNA and CDR2 is YSLEER. The V end lost 4 bases, the J end lost 7 bases, and 11 bases lay between the germline ends. This CDR3 contains 14 residues. In DNA, the CDR3 is TGCGCCAGCAGCCTGCCGGGGGGGAATTCACCCCTCCACTTT. Its protein product is CASSLPGGNSPLHF.

The chain is built from TRBV5-6 and TRBJ2-7, with a tentative D call TRBD2 (5 bases). V was clipped by 2 bases and J by 2 bases, with 8 bases between them. Per the germline V gene, CDR1 is SGHDT and CDR2 is YYEEEE. CDR3 length: 13 residues. The CDR3: CASSFRGPYEQYV. The CDR3 bases are TGTGCCAGCAGCTTTCGCGGGCCCTACGAGCAGTACGTC.

This clonotype was seen a few times. V gene TRBV18 combines with J gene TRBJ2-1; 10 bases match TRBD1. The CDR3 is 15 amino acids. V lost 4 bases and J lost 4; bases outside the gene matches: 4. Per the germline V gene, CDR1 is KGHSH and CDR2 is LQKENI. In DNA form, the CDR3 reads TGTGCCAGCTCACTCCCGGGACAGGGGTACAATGAGCAGTTCTTC. Translated: CASSLPGQGYNEQFF.

This clonotype was seen a handful of times. The chain links TRBV7-2 to TRBJ1-2; D possibly corresponds to TRBD1 (5 bases). The CDR3 spans 14 residues. V was clipped by 1 base and J by 8 bases, with 14 bases between them. Germline loops: CDR1 SGHTA, CDR2 FQGNSA. CDR3 sequence: CASSLVGQGDGYTF. CDR3 bases: TGTGCCAGCAGCTTAGTGGGGCAGGGTGACGGCTACACCTTC.

V gene TRBV5-6 combines with J gene TRBJ1-5; 7 bases fit TRBD1. Trimming cost V 4 bases and J 5 bases; bases outside gene matches: 6. Germline V CDR1 and CDR2: SGHDT, YYEEEE. CDR3 length: 14 residues. The CDR3 sequence: CASSKGQVYQPQHF. The CDR3 nucleotides read TGTGCCAGCAGCAAAGGACAGGTGTATCAGCCCCAGCATTTT.

In this sample, this clonotype turned up a few times. The rearrangement uses TRBV4-3 and TRBJ2-1; D assignment may be TRBD1 or TRBD2 (5 bases each). CDR1 and CDR2 from the germline V gene are LGHNA and YSLEER. V shed 3 bases and J shed 11 bases, with 17 bases lying between them. This CDR3 contains 14 residues. The CDR3 DNA follows: TGCGCCAGCAGCCAGGATCCGGGGCCCGGAAAGCAGTTCTTC. Translating gives CASSQDPGPGKQFF.

The CDR3 coding sequence is TGTGCCAGCAGTTTAAGGCGGGGGGATACGCAGTATTTT. This codes for CASSLRRGDTQYF. This chain uses TRBV12-3 or TRBV12-4 with TRBJ2-3; TRBD2 aligns across 7 bases. The CDR3 runs to 13 residues. The ends lost 2 bases at V and 6 bases at J; junction bases unmatched: 2.

This clonotype was observed a few times. V is TRBV4-3 and J is TRBJ1-2, with D hard to call. The CDR3 is 12 amino acids. Germline V lookup: CDR1 LGHNA, CDR2 YSLEER. The V gene lost 5 bases and the J gene lost 5 bases, with 9 bases spanning the gap. The CDR3 reads CASSSGRYGYTF. The DNA for the CDR3 is TGCGCCAGCAGCAGTGGGCGGTATGGCTACACCTTC.

The chain's CDR3 is CASSLAGDVGQPQHF. The CDR3 nucleotides are TGCGCCAGCAGCTTGGCGGGGGACGTAGGTCAGCCCCAGCATTTT. The chain is built from TRBV5-1 and TRBJ1-5; a weak D match, TRBD1 (5 bases). The CDR3 loop spans 15 amino acids. The germline V and J ends were trimmed by 0 bases and 6 bases, with 13 bases remaining between them. Germline CDR1 is SGHRS and CDR2 is YFSETQ.

This chain uses TRBV15 with TRBJ2-4; D gene unclear. The CDR3 length is 12 residues. Between the trimmed V and J ends, which lost 0 bases and 8 bases, there was a span of 5 bases. Germline CDR1 and CDR2: LNHNV and YYDKDF (reference sequence). The CDR3 here is CATSREGDIQYF. DNA for the CDR3: TGTGCCACCAGCAGAGAGGGTGACATTCAGTACTTC. Supplemented by reference TRBV15 and TRBJ2-4, the full variable domain reads DAMVIQNPRYQVTQFGKPVTLSCSQTLNHNVMYWYQQKSSQAPKLLFHYYDKDFNNEADTPDNFQSRRPNTSFCFLDIRSPGLGDTAMYLCATSREGDIQYFGAGTRLSVL.

The chain combines TRBV6-5 with TRBJ1-1; 7 bases are a match to TRBD1. Germline CDR1 is MNHEY and CDR2 is SVGAGI. J lost 0 bases, V lost 6 bases, and 7 bases had no gene match. The CDR3 runs 15 residues. The chain's CDR3 is CASRLTGAMNTEAFF. The CDR3 DNA reads TGTGCCAGCAGGCTTACAGGGGCTATGAACACTGAAGCTTTCTTT.

J is TRBJ1-5 and V is TRBV7-2; maybe TRBD1 (5 bases). V lost 3 bases, J lost 3 bases, and 9 bases lay in between. The germline CDR1 and CDR2 sequences are SGHTA and FQGNSA. This CDR3 spans 14 amino acids. The CDR3 reads CASSLAGPNQPQHF. The CDR3 nucleotides are TGTGCCAGCAGCTTGGCAGGGCCCAATCAGCCCCAGCATTTT. Full variable domain (missing parts from reference TRBV7-2 and TRBJ1-5): GAGVSQSPSNKVTEKGKDVELRCDPISGHTALYWYRQSLGQGLEFLIYFQGNSAPDKSGLPSDRFSAERTGGSVSTLTIQRTQQEDSAVYLCASSLAGPNQPQHFGDGTRLSIL.